Each of the 17 T cell receptor beta chains below was sequenced from the same sample in a study of CXCR3-negative and CXCR3-positive naive CD8 T cells (dated by TCRdb to the late 2010s). The sequencer was a NextSeq 550. The Human TCR Profiling Kit (MiLaboratory) was used to make UMI-labeled 5' RACE TRB cDNA libraries. TCRdb reprocessed the reads and lists each CDR3 protein sequence as a single entry, with no DNA. The sample table gives more than 50,000 distinct CDR3 sequences. Together, the top ten hold approximately 0.42% of the sample. The sample taken for sequencing was naive CXCR3- CD8+ T cells from blood. The cell subset or site label for this specimen denotes: CD45RO-CCR7+CD27+CD95- naive CD8+ T cells lacking CXCR3 (TNR3-). The receptors were gathered from a human donor in good health. Some clones in this sample may be carry-over from other donors' samples.

The V gene is TRBV29-1, the J gene TRBJ2-1. The length of the CDR3 is 11 residues. CDR1 and CDR2 from the germline V gene are SQVTM and ANQGSEA. CDR3 region: CSVDNVSEQFF.

V gene TRBV12-3 or TRBV12-4 combines with J gene TRBJ2-6; TCRdb reports TRBD1, a call that lacks DNA to check it against. There are 20 residues in the CDR3. The CDR3 here is CASSSPPARAIFSGANVLTF.

This chain joins TRBV29-1 and TRBJ2-7; TCRdb names TRBD2, which stays unverified in the absence of DNA. Germline CDR1 SQVTM, CDR2 ANQGSEA. The CDR3 is 13 amino acids. CDR3 sequence reads: CSVLRSSTYEQCF.

The chain employs TRBV4-3 and TRBJ1-1. The CDR3 totals 14 residues. Germline loops: CDR1 LGHNA, CDR2 YSLEER. The CDR3 reads CASSQEPSETEAFF.

V usage is TRBV7-9 and J usage is TRBJ2-4; the D call from TCRdb, TRBD1, cannot be confirmed without DNA. The CDR3 is 13 amino acids. The germline gives CDR1 SEHNR, CDR2 FQNEAQ (reference sequence). The CDR3 region is CASSSLAENIQYF.

The chain couples TRBV7-6 to TRBJ2-7; the D call from TCRdb, TRBD1, cannot be confirmed without DNA. CDR1 and CDR2 (germline): SGHVS, FNYEAQ. This CDR3 is built from 15 residues. CDR3 protein: CASSSTDSADYEQYF.

This chain connects TRBV18 to TRBJ2-3; TCRdb returns TRBD1, unconfirmable since there is no DNA. Germline V gene data show CDR1 as KGHSH and CDR2 as LQKENI. CDR3 length: 14 residues. The CDR3 loop reads CASSPPSGTDTQYF.

The V call is TRBV11-3, the J call TRBJ2-1. CDR1 and CDR2 (germline): SGHNT, YENEEA. This CDR3 is built from 15 residues. The CDR3 loop is CASSQTGGFYNEQFF.

This chain links TRBV29-1 with TRBJ2-2. The CDR3 covers 12 residues. Germline values: CDR1 SQVTM, CDR2 ANQGSEA. The CDR3 region is CSAHRESGELFF.

The genes are TRBV19 and TRBJ2-7; without DNA, the TCRdb call of TRBD1 cannot be checked. The V gene's germline CDR1 is LNHDA and CDR2 SQIVND (reference sequence). The CDR3 spans 12 residues. CDR3 sequence reads: CASSATGDEQYF.

The chain joins TRBV28 to TRBJ2-7; TCRdb's D gene call, TRBD2, goes unchecked for lack of DNA. This CDR3 contains 15 residues. CDR1 is MDHEN and CDR2 is SYDVKM in the germline V gene. CDR3 sequence reads: CASSFPARGGYEQYF.

This chain connects TRBV18 to TRBJ2-7; TCRdb indicates TRBD1, and absent DNA this call remains unverified. The germline V gene has CDR1 KGHSH and CDR2 LQKENI. This CDR3 spans 17 amino acids. CDR3 residues: CASSLDRALHFSYEQYF.

J is TRBJ2-1 and V is TRBV28; TCRdb calls TRBD1, which cannot be checked without DNA. This CDR3 has 13 residues. CDR1 is MDHEN and CDR2 is SYDVKM in the germline V gene. This CDR3 reads CASSTTGGNEQFF.

The J gene is TRBJ2-1, the V gene TRBV6-5. Per germline, CDR1 MNHEY and CDR2 SVGAGI. This CDR3 region has 15 residues. The CDR3 loop is CASSYGTEPYNEQFF.

The chain is built from TRBV7-3 and TRBJ2-7; TCRdb's assignment of TRBD1 cannot be checked, as there is no DNA. CDR1 SGHTA and CDR2 FQGTGA come from the germline V gene. This CDR3 has 17 residues. The CDR3 loop reads CASSRSGTGDASYEQYF.

The rearrangement joins TRBV28 to TRBJ1-2; TCRdb indicates TRBD1, and absent DNA this call remains unverified. The germline V gene has CDR1 MDHEN and CDR2 SYDVKM. The CDR3 covers 13 residues. CDR3 in amino acids: CASSQTGGYSYTF.

The V gene is TRBV12-3 or TRBV12-4, the J gene TRBJ2-3. The CDR3 runs 16 residues. CDR3 region: CASSLSYTWVKDTQYF.